This T cell receptor (beta chain) was recovered during a study of early T cells in non-severe SARS-CoV-2 infection. General study findings and limits: Reliance on VDJdb matching favored anti-spike CD8 responses; private and CD4 specificities were missed.

The library protocol tagged individual cDNA molecules with unique molecular identifiers. TCRdb reprocessed the 5' RACE reads via MiXCR and lists one record per CDR3 protein. The data contain roughly 45,000 distinct CDR3 sequences, 10% to 15% of them singletons. In regard to this clonotype: Its antigen remains unidentified.

V was pared by 7 bases and J by 2 bases, with 6 bases of the junction left unmatched. CDR3 length equals 13 residues. CDR1 is SQVTM, CDR2 ANQGSEA, per germline. The V and J genes are TRBV29-1 and TRBJ1-2; TRBD1 matches 8 bases. Sample: whole blood. The receptor was derived from an adult who was a healthcare worker with PCR-confirmed SARS-CoV-2 infection or an uninfected control (not recorded which). CDR3 loop: CSALGQGNYGYTF. As DNA, the CDR3 is TGCAGCGCCCTAGGACAGGGAAACTATGGCTACACCTTC.